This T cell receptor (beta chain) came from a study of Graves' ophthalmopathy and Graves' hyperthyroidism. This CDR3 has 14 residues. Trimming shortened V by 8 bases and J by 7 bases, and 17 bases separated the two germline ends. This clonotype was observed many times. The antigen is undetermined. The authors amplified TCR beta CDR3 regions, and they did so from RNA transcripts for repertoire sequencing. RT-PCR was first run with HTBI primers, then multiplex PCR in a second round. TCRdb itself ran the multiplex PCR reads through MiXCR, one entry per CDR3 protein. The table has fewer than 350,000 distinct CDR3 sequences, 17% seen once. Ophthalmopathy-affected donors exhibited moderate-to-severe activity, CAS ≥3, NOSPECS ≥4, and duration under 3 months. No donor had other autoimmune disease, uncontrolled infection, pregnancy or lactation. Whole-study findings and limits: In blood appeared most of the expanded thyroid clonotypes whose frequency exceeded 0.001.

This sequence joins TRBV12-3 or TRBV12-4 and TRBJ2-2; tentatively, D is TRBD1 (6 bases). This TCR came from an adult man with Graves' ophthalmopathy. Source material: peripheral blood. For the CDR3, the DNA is TGTGCCAGCCCCCCAGACAGGAGCCTCGGGGAGCTGTTTTTT. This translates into CASPPDRSLGELFF.